This T cell receptor beta chain was sequenced for a study of blood T cell repertoires in COVID-19. Study in general: Italy, Spain and the United States were the sources of the convalescent and acute COVID-19 samples. PBMCs, B-cell-depleted T cells, or T cells provided the cDNA or gDNA that made up the material.

Per the original methods: Reference gene primer amplification in the assay estimated nucleated cell counts. The assay was immunoSEQ multiplex PCR, and TCRdb's table has in-frame clones only and misses some. V and J calls and clone size follow that table, whereas D and trimming were derived from the DNA. The table has around 160,000 clones, roughly 86% seen once. The sequencing input was peripheral blood. The clonotype originates from a human donor in a cohort sampled during active COVID-19.

The CDR3 bases are TGTGCCAGCACCAATGCGAGGGCCCTAGCCAAAAACATTCAGTACTTC. Amino acids: CASTNARALAKNIQYF. The chain recombines TRBV28 with TRBJ2-4; D is perhaps TRBD2 (5 bases). Germline V lookup: CDR1 MDHEN, CDR2 SYDVKM. The length of the CDR3 is 16 residues. Trimming took 7 bases from V and 0 from J, leaving 16 bases between them.